This TCR beta chain was profiled in a study of T cell repertoires in cytomegalovirus infection. Study background: Public signatures in TCR beta pointed to CMV infection and matching HLA type.

V was trimmed by 4 bases and J by 4 bases, leaving 19 bases between them. Germline CDR1 is DFQATT and CDR2 is SNEGSKA (reference sequence). This CDR3 region has 16 residues. Study results and caveats: HLA-C-restricted CMV clonotypes gave the most frequent clonotype in two of eight donors.

TCRdb reanalysed the reads using MiXCR and keeps one entry per CDR3 protein. The sample consists of more than 350,000 distinct CDR3 sequences, roughly 30% of them appearing once. A remark on this clonotype: Its specificity is unknown.

The chain carries TRBV20-1 and TRBJ2-2, with a possible D match to TRBD1 (6 bases). Sequencing was done on a sample of PBMCs. The source is a human donor in good health (CMV status not recorded). Some clones in this sample may be carry-over from other donors' samples. This chain's CDR3 is CSATWTDLQGTGELFF. The DNA of the CDR3 is TGCAGTGCTACCTGGACAGATCTACAGGGCACCGGGGAGCTGTTTTTT.